The TCR beta chain under discussion was sequenced for a study of monozygotic twins with inflammatory bowel disease (dated by TCRdb to about 2019). General notes on the study: In total, about 28 monozygotic twin pairs made up the full study: 19 Danish pairs, all IBD-discordant, plus nine German pairs, of which four were IBD-concordant and five were IBD-discordant. Within discordant pairs, disease-associated traits were sought mainly by comparing IBD patients with their genetically identical healthy co-twins. Each individual had, on average, about 151 000 unique TCRalpha sequences and 181 000 unique TCRbeta sequences available for analysis. Overall study results and their limits: Different T cell subtypes could not be distinguished in the analysis. Because patients were on differing immunosuppressive treatments, the repertoires may have picked up extra background noise and inter-individual variability. Compared with healthy twins, IBD patients shared fewer clonotypes with other individuals, and the difference was most pronounced in patients with signs of disease activity. No difference in repertoire similarity was observed between concordant and discordant twins, possibly owing to limited statistical power. Measured by the inverse Simpson index, TCRbeta repertoire diversity was lower in IBD patients than in their healthy co-twins. The results gave no support for a single strong signal or clonotype linked to IBD.

From the cysteine through the phenylalanine, the CDR3 covers 17 amino acids. The DNA is not on file. The germline V gene specifies LGHNA as CDR1 and YNFKEQ as CDR2. Points on this clonotype: Its target antigen remains unknown.

Library generation was performed with 5' RACE. For each TCR library, 3,000 to 4,000 ng of total RNA was used. For each sample, cDNA synthesis was carried out in eight separate reactions using SMARTScribe reverse transcriptase. Unique molecular identifiers containing a 6-nucleotide sample barcode were introduced through template switching during cDNA synthesis. Two nested PCRs of around 16 and 10 cycles amplified the TCRalpha and TCRbeta cDNA, and bead purification followed each PCR. Before amplification, the cDNA was treated with uracil DNA-glycosylase and purified using the QIAquick PCR purification kit. The second PCR added Illumina TruSeq-compatible adapters along with sample-specific barcodes. Library quality and concentration were checked on TapeStation and Qubit, and libraries were pooled at 5 to 6.5 ng each. Sequencing of the pooled libraries was done on an Illumina HiSeq2500 single-index Rapid Run using custom sequencing primers and 2 x 100 bp reads. Concerning the study's data processing: MiGEC version 1.2.6 was used for UMI-based consensus assembly, which corrected PCR and sequencing errors. MiXCR version 2.1.1 handled V(D)J alignment, clonotype assembly and CDR3 extraction. Gene usage, clonotype sharing and MAIT/NKT TCR abundance were normalised by analysing the top 1000, 10 000 and 20 000 clonotypes per sample. After downsampling to 27 000 UMIs, diversity was calculated as the inverse Simpson index using the vegan R package. Paired Mann-Whitney U tests were applied to discordant twin pairs, and Benjamini-Hochberg correction was used for multiple testing. TCRdb reprocessed the reads, so every CDR3 protein sequence counts as one entry and DNA is not shown. The V and J calls and clone size come from TCRdb's table, not from the authors' own analysis. The record for this sample contains about 300,000 distinct CDR3 sequences. The biggest ten clones account for 5% to 6% of the sample.

From each donor, a roughly 2.6 ml peripheral blood sample was collected into PAXgene tubes and stored at -80 degrees C. Total RNA was isolated from whole blood with the PAXgene blood miRNA kit on an automated QIAcube, without T cell sorting. Peripheral blood from monozygotic twin pairs concordant or discordant for inflammatory bowel disease was subjected to deep TCRalpha and TCRbeta repertoire profiling with unique molecular barcoding. For every twin pair, smoking habits were documented, and each individual was categorised as a current, former or never smoker. The sequenced sample consisted of blood. The sequence links TRBV4-2 to TRBJ2-7; TCRdb names TRBD1, which stays unverified in the absence of DNA. The sequence was obtained from a human donor with ulcerative colitis or Crohn's disease, or a healthy co-twin of an affected twin (not recorded which). The CDR3 corresponds to CASSQDWASTGGFEQYF.